This T cell receptor beta chain was captured by sequencing in a study of OX40 agonist ivuxolimab in advanced cancers. Study at large: Intravenous ivuxolimab was administered to patients every 2 weeks at 0.01 to 10 mg/kg. Cancers in dose escalation were hepatocellular, melanoma, renal cell and head and neck. People who had prior anti-PD-1, anti-PD-L1 or anti-CTLA-4 therapy could take part, and under 45% had some.

CDR1 is MGHRA, CDR2 YSYEKL, per germline. The CDR3 is made up of 15 amino acids. Deletions cut 4 bases from V and 0 bases from J, with 10 bases between. Study-wide points: Antigen targets of the expanded peripheral T cells went undetermined.

Profiling relied on immunoSEQ multiplex PCR, and the TCRdb table lists in-frame clones only, not all of them. This repertoire shows roughly 90,000 clones, around 94% found once; its top ten account for 2.6%. As regards this clone: Its antigen is undetermined.

V gene TRBV4-1 combines with J gene TRBJ2-1; D ambiguous. This receptor was taken from an adult with an advanced solid tumor such as melanoma, head and neck, liver or kidney cancer. Sequencing was performed on CD4+ or CD8+ T cells sorted from blood, taken in a trial of the OX40 agonist ivuxolimab. Here the CDR3 reads CASSPSASSYNEQFF. The CDR3 bases are TGCGCCAGCAGCCCCTCTGCTAGCTCCTACAATGAGCAGTTCTTC.